This T cell receptor (beta chain) was sequenced in a study of control samples from healthy donors and cancer patients (dated by TCRdb to about 2020). The library was prepared using the immunoSEQ multiplex PCR assay. TCRdb took this table from immuneACCESS and kept in-frame rearrangements with V and J called. Such tables lack part of the clones; where checked against another copy, unresolved V genes explain under half of the gap, and the rest is unexplained. Present in this sample are 90,000 to 150,000 clones, 80% to 90% of which were seen just once. Less than 40% of the sample is taken by the ten largest. As concerns this clone: Its antigen remains unidentified. Base quality data are lacking; no much larger clone is found one base away.

The cysteine opens and the phenylalanine closes a CDR3 of 14 amino acids. CDR3 DNA is the only sequence kept; it has 42 bases, read in frame from the first base. A distance of 8 bases separates the germline ends of V and J, which lose 1 base and 1 base respectively. As encoded in the germline V gene, CDR1 is MGHRA while CDR2 is YSYEKL. Rearrangement joined TRBV4-1 to TRBJ2-7; the D gene is not confidently resolved. The source of this sequence is a man aged 45-65 years in good health. Sequenced: blood. The DNA sequence follows: TGCGCCAGCAGCCAAGGAGATATTTCCTACGAGCAGTACTTC. It translates to CASSQGDISYEQYF.